The entry below describes one T cell receptor beta chain. The antigen is not known. The J segment lost 6 bases and the V segment lost 2 bases, leaving 9 bases of the junction unmatched. This CDR3 contains 16 residues. Germline V gives CDR1 KGHSH, CDR2 LQKENI. Time point defined: blood at routine non-recurrence follow-up after resection. The sequenced material consisted of unsorted whole RNA from tumor, nontumor lung or frozen PBMC. The record originates from a study of spatial heterogeneity in lung cancer. Study information: At a median of about 22 months after resection, follow-up PBMC samples were sequenced when available. Study-wide points: Resection saw ubiquitous expanded tumor TCRs appear in blood more than follow-up did.

Individually, TCR cDNA molecules were each labelled with a unique molecular identifier. TCRdb independently ran MiXCR on the 5' RACE reads; one entry per CDR3 protein. The table records over 40,000 distinct CDR3 sequences, over 9.5% of them present only once. The sequence was obtained from a male donor with early-stage non-small cell lung cancer. This chain joins TRBV18 and TRBJ2-2; 7 nucleotides line up with TRBD2. Sequenced here: PBMCs, sampled at follow-up. CDR3 sequence reads: CASSPTISGTAGELFF. The DNA for the CDR3 is TGTGCCAGCTCACCAACCATAAGCGGGACGGCCGGGGAGCTGTTTTTT. The whole variable domain, filled in from reference TRBV18 and TRBJ2-2, reads NAGVMQNPRHLVRRRGQEARLRCSPMKGHSHVYWYRQLPEEGLKFMVYLQKENIIDESGMPKERFSAEFPKEGPSILRIQQVVRGDSAAYFCASSPTISGTAGELFFGEGSRLTVL.